Shown below are 17 T cell receptor beta chains from a single sample sequenced in a study of T cells in Graves' hyperthyroidism and ophthalmopathy. The CDR3 regions of TCR beta were amplified from RNA transcripts. The HTBI primer set served for first-round RT-PCR of the TCR CDR3. A single record per CDR3 protein comes from TCRdb applying MiXCR to the multiplex PCR reads. This table has about 210,000 distinct CDR3 sequences, roughly a sixth appearing once. Sequencing was performed on blood. Receptors were obtained from a middle-aged man with Graves' hyperthyroidism.

The chain couples TRBV9 to TRBJ2-5; TRBD2 matches at 12 bases. V was pared by 3 bases and J by 5 bases, with 11 bases of the junction left unmatched. Per germline, CDR1 SGDLS and CDR2 YYNGEE. The CDR3 loop spans 17 amino acids. In DNA, the CDR3 is TGTGCCAGCAGCGGAAATCCTAGCGGGAGGGCCGGGGAGACCCAGTACTTC. Its translation is CASSGNPSGRAGETQYF. The whole variable domain, filled in from reference TRBV9 and TRBJ2-5, reads DSGVTQTPKHLITATGQRVTLRCSPRSGDLSVYWYQQSLDQGLQFLIQYYNGEERAKGNILERFSAQQFPDLHSELNLSSLELGDSALYFCASSGNPSGRAGETQYFGPGTRLLVL.

This chain links TRBV30 with TRBJ2-1; 10 bases agree with TRBD2. The CDR3 sequence is 15 residues long. Germline V gene sequence: CDR1 GTSNPN, CDR2 SVGIG (reference sequence). With V trimmed by 7 bases and J by 8 bases, 14 bases remained unmatched. This CDR3 reads CALGRAGGPSYEQFF. In DNA, the CDR3 is TGTGCCTTGGGACGAGCGGGAGGGCCCTCATATGAGCAGTTCTTC.

A note on this clonotype: A clone one base away is much larger, so this may be a read error. The chain combines TRBV5-4 with TRBJ2-7, with 12 nucleotides matching TRBD2. Per the germline V gene, CDR1 is SGHNT and CDR2 is YYREEE (reference sequence). J gave up 3 bases and V 4 bases, and 5 bases lay outside the gene matches. The length of the CDR3 is 15 residues. The CDR3 sequence is CASSRGLAGIYEQYF. As DNA, the CDR3 is TGTGCCAGCAGCCGCGGACTAGCGGGAATCTACGAGCAGTACTTC. The full variable domain, completed using reference TRBV5-4 and TRBJ2-7, is ETGVTQSPTHLIKTRGQQVTLRCSSQSGHNTVSWYQQALGQGPQFIFQYYREEENGRGNFPPRFSGLQFPNYSSELNVNALELDDSALYLCASSRGLAGIYEQYFGPGTRLTVT.

In its sample, this clonotype was seen many times. Here the CDR3 DNA reads TGTGCCAGCTCACCGCCGGCCTATGGCTACACCTTC. It translates to CASSPPAYGYTF. The rearrangement joins TRBV18 to TRBJ1-2; D call uncertain. CDR1 KGHSH and CDR2 LQKENI come from the germline V gene. The V and J ends lost 3 bases and 4 bases respectively, with 6 bases between them. This CDR3 spans 12 amino acids.

This clonotype showed up just a few times. This chain links TRBV20-1 with TRBJ1-2; TRBD1 might be the D (5 bases). Germline V gene sequence: CDR1 DFQATT, CDR2 SNEGSKA (reference sequence). With 4 bases removed from V and 4 bases from J, the gap between germline ends came to 7 bases. The CDR3 has 11 amino acids. The CDR3 DNA sequence: TGCAGTGCTATGGGGGGCTATGGCTACACCTTC. This translates into CSAMGGYGYTF.

This clonotype has ten or more counts. The V gene is TRBV28, the J gene TRBJ1-5, with 7 bases fitting TRBD1. The J segment lost 6 bases and the V segment lost 5 bases, leaving 7 bases of the junction unmatched. CDR3 length: 14 amino acids. The germline V gene has CDR1 MDHEN and CDR2 SYDVKM. DNA for the CDR3: TGTGCCAGCAGTAATCCAAGGGGGCTTCAGCCCCAGCATTTT. It specifies CASSNPRGLQPQHF.

This clonotype was recorded at least ten times. The chain recombines TRBV7-2 with TRBJ2-5; 7 bases line up with TRBD1. This CDR3 region has 12 residues. In germline, CDR1 is SGHTA, CDR2 FQGNSA. Trimming removed 10 bases from V and 4 bases from J; junction bases left unmatched: 6. The CDR3 loop is CATDRQGETQYF. CDR3 in DNA: TGTGCCACGGACAGACAGGGAGAGACCCAGTACTTC.

The table lists this clonotype with many counts. The CDR3 DNA is TGCAGTGCTAGACCTGGATCCTACAATGAGCAGTTCTTC. Its translation is CSARPGSYNEQFF. The chain employs TRBV20-1 and TRBJ2-1; D remains unclear. Trimming stripped 2 bases from V and 1 base from J, with 6 bases between. Germline V gene sequence: CDR1 DFQATT, CDR2 SNEGSKA (reference sequence). The CDR3 runs to 13 residues.

This clonotype was seen many times. The rearrangement joins TRBV7-9 to TRBJ2-7, with TRBD1 as a possible D gene (5 bases). V was trimmed by 0 bases and J by 6 bases, leaving 9 bases between them. The CDR3 runs 13 residues. CDR1 and CDR2 from the germline V gene are SEHNR and FQNEAQ (reference sequence). This chain's CDR3 is CASSLAGQGEQYF. CDR3 nucleotide sequence: TGTGCCAGCAGCTTAGCAGGTCAGGGCGAGCAGTACTTC.

The gene calls are TRBV20-1 and TRBJ2-1, with 8 bases lining up with TRBD2. V gave up 1 base and J gave up 4 bases; unmatched junction bases: 6. Germline CDR1 is DFQATT and CDR2 is SNEGSKA (reference sequence). The CDR3 is made up of 15 amino acids. The chain's CDR3 is CSARGLAGGYNEQFF. For the CDR3, the DNA is TGCAGTGCTAGAGGCTTGGCGGGGGGTTACAATGAGCAGTTCTTC.

This clonotype was counted at least ten times. The rearrangement joins TRBV2 to TRBJ1-2; 8 bases fit TRBD1. Losses at the gene ends were 2 bases for V and 8 bases for J; bases not matched to a gene: 10. Germline CDR1 SNHLY, CDR2 FYNNEI. The CDR3 has 15 residues. This CDR3 reads CASSEWLTGEGGYTF. The CDR3 DNA sequence: TGTGCCAGCAGTGAATGGTTGACAGGGGAAGGAGGCTACACCTTC. The full variable domain, rest sourced from reference TRBV2 and TRBJ1-2, is EPEVTQTPSHQVTQMGQEVILRCVPISNHLYFYWYRQILGQKVEFLVSFYNNEISEKSEIFDDQFSVERPDGSNFTLKIRSTKLEDSAMYFCASSEWLTGEGGYTFGSGTRLTVV.

This clonotype was observed a handful of times. The chain joins TRBV3-1 to TRBJ2-7; D uncertain. This CDR3 is 11 amino acids long. The V gene lost 3 bases and the J gene lost 7 bases, with 7 bases spanning the gap. The germline gives CDR1 LGHDT, CDR2 YNNKEL (reference sequence). The CDR3 DNA sequence: TGTGCCAGCAGCCATGGTTGGGAGCAGTACTTC. It codes for CASSHGWEQYF.

The chain links TRBV29-1 to TRBJ2-3, with D hard to call. Trimming removed 4 bases at V and 1 base at J, with 15 bases between. The CDR3 consists of 15 residues. From germline, CDR1 is SQVTM and CDR2 ANQGSEA. The DNA of the CDR3 is TGCAGCGTTGGTATGGCGGTAACTGGCACAGATACGCAGTATTTT. It yields the protein CSVGMAVTGTDTQYF.

In this sample, this clonotype turned up many times. This chain uses TRBV20-1 with TRBJ2-5; unclear D gene. CDR3 length equals 13 residues. With 6 bases removed from V and 0 bases from J, the gap between germline ends came to 11 bases. Germline V gives CDR1 DFQATT, CDR2 SNEGSKA (reference sequence). The DNA for the CDR3 is TGCAGTGCGACCGGCAGCAACCAAGAGACCCAGTACTTC. This translates into CSATGSNQETQYF.

This sequence joins TRBV6-1 and TRBJ1-5, with 7 nucleotides matching TRBD1. The CDR3 is 14 residues long. The trim removed 8 bases at V and 2 bases at J, leaving 6 bases unmatched. Germline V CDR1 and CDR2: MNHNS, SASEGT. This CDR3 is CASASTGGNQPQHF. The CDR3 DNA reads TGTGCCAGCGCTTCTACAGGGGGCAATCAGCCCCAGCATTTT.

This clonotype was seen ten or more times. The rearrangement joins TRBV9 to TRBJ1-1, with D unclear. V was clipped by 0 bases and J by 8 bases, with 11 bases between them. Germline V gene sequence: CDR1 SGDLS, CDR2 YYNGEE. There are 13 residues in the CDR3. DNA of the CDR3: TGTGCCAGCAGCGTAGGGCCGGCAAGGGAAGCTTTCTTT. This sequence encodes CASSVGPAREAFF. The entire variable domain, with the rest obtained from reference TRBV9 and TRBJ1-1, is as follows: DSGVTQTPKHLITATGQRVTLRCSPRSGDLSVYWYQQSLDQGLQFLIQYYNGEERAKGNILERFSAQQFPDLHSELNLSSLELGDSALYFCASSVGPAREAFFGQGTRLTVV.

This clonotype was recorded many times. V usage is TRBV27 and J usage is TRBJ2-5; D is perhaps TRBD2 (5 bases). The CDR3 length is 14 residues. The V gene lost 3 bases and the J gene lost 5 bases, with 13 bases spanning the gap. Germline CDR1 MNHEY, CDR2 SMNVEV (reference sequence). This CDR3 reads CASSFGADGETQYF. Here the CDR3 DNA reads TGTGCCAGCAGTTTCGGAGCGGACGGGGAGACCCAGTACTTC.